This T cell receptor beta chain is from a study of blood T cell repertoires in COVID-19. The CDR3 is made up of 15 amino acids. Germline V lookup: CDR1 SGHTA, CDR2 FQGNSA. V dropped 2 bases and J dropped 8 bases, with 13 bases sitting between them. Clones were read by immunoSEQ multiplex PCR, and TCRdb kept only the in-frame ones, dropping some. Of 220,000 or so clones listed, more than 80% were seen once; the top ten hold more than 3%. The gene calls are TRBV7-2 and TRBJ1-6; D unclear. The receptor comes from a young woman in a cohort exposed to, infected with or recovered from COVID-19 (not recorded which). Sequencing used PBMCs or T cells enriched from blood (not recorded which). Here the CDR3 reads CASSLRTPGDSPLHF. Here the CDR3 DNA reads TGTGCCAGCAGCTTAAGGACCCCCGGGGATTCACCCCTCCACTTT.